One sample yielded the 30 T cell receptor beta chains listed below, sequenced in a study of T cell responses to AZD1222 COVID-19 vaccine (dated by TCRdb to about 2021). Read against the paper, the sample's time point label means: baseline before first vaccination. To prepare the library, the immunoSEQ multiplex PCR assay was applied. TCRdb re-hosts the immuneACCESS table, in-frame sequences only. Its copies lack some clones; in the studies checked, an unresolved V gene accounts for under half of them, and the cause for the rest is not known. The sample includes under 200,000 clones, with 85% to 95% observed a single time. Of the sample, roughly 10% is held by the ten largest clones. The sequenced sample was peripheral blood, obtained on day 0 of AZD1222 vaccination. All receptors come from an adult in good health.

The DNA for the CDR3 is TGTGCCACCAGTGACCCGGGACAGGGGGCCGGCAATGAGCAGTTCTTC. It encodes CATSDPGQGAGNEQFF. The chain recombines TRBV24-1 with TRBJ2-1; 12 bases map to TRBD1. This CDR3 comprises 16 residues. The V segment lost 4 bases and the J segment 6 bases; nucleotides outside the gene matches: 6. CDR1 and CDR2 (germline): KGHDR, SFDVKD.

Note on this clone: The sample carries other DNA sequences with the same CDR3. CDR3 nucleotides: TGCGCCAGCAGCGCCGCGGGTTCCCAAGAGACCCAGTACTTC. Residues: CASSAAGSQETQYF. V is TRBV5-1 and J is TRBJ2-5; maybe TRBD2 (5 bases). The germline gives CDR1 SGHRS, CDR2 YFSETQ. The germline V and J ends were trimmed by 4 bases and 1 base, with 11 bases remaining between them. The CDR3 has 14 amino acids.

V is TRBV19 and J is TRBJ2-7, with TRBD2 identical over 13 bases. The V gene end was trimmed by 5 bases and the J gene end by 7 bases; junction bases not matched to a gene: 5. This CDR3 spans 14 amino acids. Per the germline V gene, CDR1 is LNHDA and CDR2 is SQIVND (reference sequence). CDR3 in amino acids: CASSGTSGIGEQYF. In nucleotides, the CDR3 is TGTGCCAGTAGTGGGACTAGCGGGATTGGTGAGCAGTACTTC.

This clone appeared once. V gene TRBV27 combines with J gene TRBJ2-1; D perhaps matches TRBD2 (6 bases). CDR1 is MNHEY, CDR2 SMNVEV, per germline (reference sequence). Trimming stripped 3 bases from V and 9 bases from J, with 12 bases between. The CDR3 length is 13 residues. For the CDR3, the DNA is TGTGCCAGCAGTTTTAGGCGGGGCGGTGAGCAGTTCTTC. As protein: CASSFRRGGEQFF.

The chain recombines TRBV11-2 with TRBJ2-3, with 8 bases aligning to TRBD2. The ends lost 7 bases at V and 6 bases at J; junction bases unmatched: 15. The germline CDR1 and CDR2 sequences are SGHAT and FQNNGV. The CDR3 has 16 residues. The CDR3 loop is CASTPIHGRALDTQYF. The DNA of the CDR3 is TGTGCCAGCACCCCCATCCACGGGAGGGCCCTGGATACGCAGTATTTT.

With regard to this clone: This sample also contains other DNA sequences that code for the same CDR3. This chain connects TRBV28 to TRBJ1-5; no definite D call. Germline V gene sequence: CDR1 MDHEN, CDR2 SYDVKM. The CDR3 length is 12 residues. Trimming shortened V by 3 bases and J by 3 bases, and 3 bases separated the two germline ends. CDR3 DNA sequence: TGTGCCAGCAGTTTCTCCAATCAGCCCCAGCATTTT. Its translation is CASSFSNQPQHF.

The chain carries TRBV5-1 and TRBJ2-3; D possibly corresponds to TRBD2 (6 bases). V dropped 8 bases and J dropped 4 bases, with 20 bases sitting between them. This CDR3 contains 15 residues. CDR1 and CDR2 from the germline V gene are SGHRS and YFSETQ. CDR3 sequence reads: CASYRTAGWADTQYF. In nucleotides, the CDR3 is TGCGCCAGTTACAGGACGGCGGGATGGGCAGATACGCAGTATTTT.

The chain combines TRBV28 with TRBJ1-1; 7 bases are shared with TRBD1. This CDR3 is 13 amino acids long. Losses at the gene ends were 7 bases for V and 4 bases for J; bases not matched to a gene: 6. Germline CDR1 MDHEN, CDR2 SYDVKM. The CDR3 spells CASKPDRVTEAFF. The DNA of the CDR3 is TGTGCCAGCAAACCCGACAGGGTCACTGAAGCTTTCTTT.

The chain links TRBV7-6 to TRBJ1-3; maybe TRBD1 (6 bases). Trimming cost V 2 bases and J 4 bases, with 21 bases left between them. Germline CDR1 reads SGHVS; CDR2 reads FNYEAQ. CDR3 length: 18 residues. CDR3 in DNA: TGTGCCAGCAGCTTACTCACGGGGGGGCCCTCGTGGGGAAACACCATATATTTT. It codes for CASSLLTGGPSWGNTIYF.

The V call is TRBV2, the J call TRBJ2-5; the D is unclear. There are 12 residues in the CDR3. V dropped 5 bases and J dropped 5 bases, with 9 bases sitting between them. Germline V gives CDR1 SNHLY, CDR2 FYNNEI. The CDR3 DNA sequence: TGTGCCAGCAGTCCCCGAAGGGAGACCCAGTACTTC. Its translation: CASSPRRETQYF.

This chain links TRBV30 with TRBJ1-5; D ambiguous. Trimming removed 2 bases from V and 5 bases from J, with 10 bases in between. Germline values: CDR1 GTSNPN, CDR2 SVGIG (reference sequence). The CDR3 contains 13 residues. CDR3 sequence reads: CAWSPGRDQPQHF. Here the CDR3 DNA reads TGTGCCTGGAGTCCGGGGAGGGATCAGCCCCAGCATTTT.

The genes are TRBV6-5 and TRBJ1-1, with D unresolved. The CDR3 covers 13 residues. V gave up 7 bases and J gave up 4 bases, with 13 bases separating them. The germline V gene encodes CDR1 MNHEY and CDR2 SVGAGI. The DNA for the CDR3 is TGTGCCAGCACACAAAAGGTGGGCACTGAAGCTTTCTTT. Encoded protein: CASTQKVGTEAFF.

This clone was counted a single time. The CDR3 is CASSLAERLWETQYF. DNA for the CDR3: TGTGCCAGCAGCTTAGCAGAGAGGTTGTGGGAGACCCAGTACTTC. The chain employs TRBV7-8 and TRBJ2-5; D gene unclear. This CDR3 is built from 15 residues. Trimming shortened V by 0 bases and J by 5 bases, and 13 bases separated the two germline ends. Germline lookup yields CDR1 SGHVS and CDR2 FQNEAQ. The full variable domain, in which reference TRBV7-8 and TRBJ2-5 provide the parts outside the CDR3, is GAGVSQSPRYKVAKRGQDVALRCDPISGHVSLFWYQQALGQGPEFLTYFQNEAQLDKSGLPSDRFFAERPEGSVSTLKIQRTQQEDSAVYLCASSLAERLWETQYFGPGTRLLVL.

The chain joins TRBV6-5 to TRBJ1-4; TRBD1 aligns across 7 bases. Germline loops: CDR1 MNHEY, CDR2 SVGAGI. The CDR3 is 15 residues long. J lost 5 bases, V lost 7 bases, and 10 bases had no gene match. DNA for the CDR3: TGTGCCAGCACCGACAGGGACGGGATGAATGAAAAACTGTTTTTT. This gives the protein CASTDRDGMNEKLFF.

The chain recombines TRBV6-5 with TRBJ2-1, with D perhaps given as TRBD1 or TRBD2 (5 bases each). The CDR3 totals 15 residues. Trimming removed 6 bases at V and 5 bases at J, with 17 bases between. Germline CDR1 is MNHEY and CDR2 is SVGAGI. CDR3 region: CASSMLGDPDNEQFF. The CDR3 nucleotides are TGTGCCAGCAGCATGCTTGGGGACCCCGACAATGAGCAGTTCTTC.

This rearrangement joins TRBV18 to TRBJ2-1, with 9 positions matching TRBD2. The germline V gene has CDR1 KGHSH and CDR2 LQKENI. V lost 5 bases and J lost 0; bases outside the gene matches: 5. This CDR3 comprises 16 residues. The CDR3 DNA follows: TGTGCCAGCTCAAAAAATAGCGGGAGCTCCTACAATGAGCAGTTCTTC. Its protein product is CASSKNSGSSYNEQFF.

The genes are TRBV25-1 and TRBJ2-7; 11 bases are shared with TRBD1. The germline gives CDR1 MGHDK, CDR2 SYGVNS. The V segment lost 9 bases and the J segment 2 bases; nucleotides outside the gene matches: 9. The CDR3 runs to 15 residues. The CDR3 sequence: CASILPGQGAYEQYF. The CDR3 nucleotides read TGTGCCAGTATACTGCCGGGACAGGGGGCCTACGAGCAGTACTTC.

CDR3 sequence reads: CASSFLAGAYNEQFF. The CDR3, as DNA: TGTGCCAGCAGCTTTCTAGCGGGCGCTTACAATGAGCAGTTCTTC. This chain joins TRBV7-3 and TRBJ2-1; 8 nucleotides match TRBD2. V was clipped by 3 bases and J by 4 bases; unmatched bases: 5. The germline V gene has CDR1 SGHTA and CDR2 FQGTGA. The CDR3 has 15 residues.

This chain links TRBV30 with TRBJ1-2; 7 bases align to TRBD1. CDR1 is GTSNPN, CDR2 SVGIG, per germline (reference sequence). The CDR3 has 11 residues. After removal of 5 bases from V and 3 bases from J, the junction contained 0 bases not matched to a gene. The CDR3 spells CAWDRDYGYTF. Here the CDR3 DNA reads TGTGCCTGGGACAGGGACTATGGCTACACCTTC. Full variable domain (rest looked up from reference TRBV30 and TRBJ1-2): SQTIHQWPATLVQPVGSPLSLECTVEGTSNPNLYWYRQAAGRGLQLLFYSVGIGQISSEVPQNLSASRPQDRQFILSSKKLLLSDSGFYLCAWDRDYGYTFGSGTRLTVV.

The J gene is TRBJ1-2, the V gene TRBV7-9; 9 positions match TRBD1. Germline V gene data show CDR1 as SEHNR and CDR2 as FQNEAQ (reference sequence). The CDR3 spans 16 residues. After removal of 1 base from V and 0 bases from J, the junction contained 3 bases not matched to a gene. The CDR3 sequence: CASSLEWDRANYGYTF. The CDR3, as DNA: TGTGCCAGCAGCTTAGAGTGGGACAGGGCTAACTATGGCTACACCTTC.

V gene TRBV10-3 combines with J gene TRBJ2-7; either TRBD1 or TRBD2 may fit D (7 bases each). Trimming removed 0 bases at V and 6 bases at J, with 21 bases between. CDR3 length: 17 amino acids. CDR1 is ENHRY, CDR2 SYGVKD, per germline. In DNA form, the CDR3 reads TGTGCCATCAGTGAGTCGTTGGGGATCCAGGGGGGGGCCGAGCAGTACTTC. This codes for CAISESLGIQGGAEQYF.

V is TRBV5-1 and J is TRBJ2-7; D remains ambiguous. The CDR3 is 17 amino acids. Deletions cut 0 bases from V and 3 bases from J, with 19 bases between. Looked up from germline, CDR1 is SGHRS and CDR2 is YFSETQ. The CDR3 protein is CASSLDGTTFPFYEQYF. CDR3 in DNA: TGCGCCAGCAGCTTGGATGGTACGACTTTTCCTTTCTACGAGCAGTACTTC.

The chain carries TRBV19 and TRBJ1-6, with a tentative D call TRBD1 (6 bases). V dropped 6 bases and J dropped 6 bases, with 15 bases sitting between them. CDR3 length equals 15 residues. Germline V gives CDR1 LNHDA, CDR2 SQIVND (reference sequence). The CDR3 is CASSIDGQTNSPLHF. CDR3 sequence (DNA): TGTGCCAGTAGCATCGACGGACAGACTAATTCACCCCTCCACTTT. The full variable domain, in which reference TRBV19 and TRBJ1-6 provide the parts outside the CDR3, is DGGITQSPKYLFRKEGQNVTLSCEQNLNHDAMYWYRQDPGQGLRLIYYSQIVNDFQKGDIAEGYSVSREKKESFPLTVTSAQKNPTAFYLCASSIDGQTNSPLHFGNGTRLTVT.

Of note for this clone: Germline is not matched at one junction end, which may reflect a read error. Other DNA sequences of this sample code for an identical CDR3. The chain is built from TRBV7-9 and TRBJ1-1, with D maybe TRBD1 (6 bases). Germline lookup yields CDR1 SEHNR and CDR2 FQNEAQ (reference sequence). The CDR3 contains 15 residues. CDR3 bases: TGTGCCAGTAGCTTAGCCCAGGACAGACTGTATGAAGCTTTCTTT. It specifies CASSLAQDRLYEAFF.

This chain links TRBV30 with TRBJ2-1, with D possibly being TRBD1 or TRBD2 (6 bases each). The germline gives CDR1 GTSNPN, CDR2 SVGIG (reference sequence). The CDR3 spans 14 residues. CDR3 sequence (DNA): TGTGCGTCTCAGTGGGGGGCCACCTACAATGAGCAGTTCTTC. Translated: CASQWGATYNEQFF.

Written as DNA, the CDR3 is TGTGCCAGCAGCTTACGGAGGGGGTACGAGCAGTACTTC. Translation: CASSLRRGYEQYF. V and J are TRBV11-2 and TRBJ2-7; D tentatively reads TRBD1 or TRBD2 (6 bases each). The CDR3 is 13 residues long. V was cut by 2 bases and J by 4 bases, with 9 bases left in between. Germline V lookup: CDR1 SGHAT, CDR2 FQNNGV.

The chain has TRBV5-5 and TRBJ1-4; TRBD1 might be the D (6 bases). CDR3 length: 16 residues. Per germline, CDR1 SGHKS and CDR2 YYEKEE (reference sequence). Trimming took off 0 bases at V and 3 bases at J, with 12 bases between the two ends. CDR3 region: CASSLDTGKANEKLFF. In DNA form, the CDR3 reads TGTGCCAGCAGCTTGGACACAGGGAAAGCTAATGAAAAACTGTTTTTT.

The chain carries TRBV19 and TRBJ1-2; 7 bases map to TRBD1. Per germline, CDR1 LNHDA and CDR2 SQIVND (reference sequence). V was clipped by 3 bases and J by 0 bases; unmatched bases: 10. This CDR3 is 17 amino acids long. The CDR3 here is CASSMRNDRVSNYGYTF. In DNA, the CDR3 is TGTGCCAGTAGTATGCGGAACGACAGGGTTTCTAACTATGGCTACACCTTC. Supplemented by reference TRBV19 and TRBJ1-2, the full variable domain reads DGGITQSPKYLFRKEGQNVTLSCEQNLNHDAMYWYRQDPGQGLRLIYYSQIVNDFQKGDIAEGYSVSREKKESFPLTVTSAQKNPTAFYLCASSMRNDRVSNYGYTFGSGTRLTVV.

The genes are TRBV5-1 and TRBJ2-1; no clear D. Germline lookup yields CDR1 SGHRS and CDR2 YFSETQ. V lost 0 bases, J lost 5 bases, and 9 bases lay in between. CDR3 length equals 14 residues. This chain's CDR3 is CASSLVAANNEQFF. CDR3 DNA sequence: TGCGCCAGCAGCTTGGTGGCAGCGAACAATGAGCAGTTCTTC.

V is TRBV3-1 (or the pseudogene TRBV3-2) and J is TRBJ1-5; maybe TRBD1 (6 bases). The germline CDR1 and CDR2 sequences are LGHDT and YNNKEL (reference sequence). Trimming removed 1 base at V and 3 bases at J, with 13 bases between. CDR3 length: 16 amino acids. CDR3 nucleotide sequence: TGTGCCAGCAGCCAAGGAGGAGGGGACATCAATCAGCCCCAGCATTTT. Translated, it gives CASSQGGGDINQPQHF.